The 23 T cell receptor beta chains below all came from one sample that was sequenced in a study of identical twins. MiXCR, applied by TCRdb to the 5' RACE reads, yields one record per CDR3 protein. The sample lists under 500,000 distinct CDR3 sequences; roughly an eighth were seen once. This sample also belongs to another study, concerning yellow fever vaccine responses in identical twins.

Sequencing was done on a sample of CD4+ T cells sorted from blood. Source of these receptors: a young woman in good health.

This clonotype appeared a few times. This chain links TRBV20-1 with TRBJ2-5; the match to TRBD2 covers 8 bases. The CDR3 has 19 amino acids. J lost 2 bases, V lost 5 bases, and 22 bases had no gene match. Germline loops: CDR1 DFQATT, CDR2 SNEGSKA (reference sequence). The CDR3, as DNA: TGCAGTGCTGGGCAGGGTCCGGGACTAGGGGGGAGTTGGCAAGAGACCCAGTACTTC. Translation: CSAGQGPGLGGSWQETQYF.

This clonotype showed up many times. The chain links TRBV4-3 to TRBJ2-7, with D unclear. The length of the CDR3 is 13 residues. Looked up from germline, CDR1 is LGHNA and CDR2 is YSLEER. The germline V and J ends were trimmed by 2 bases and 3 bases, with 8 bases remaining between them. The DNA of the CDR3 is TGCGCCAGCAGCCAATCTCCTTTCTACGAGCAGTACTTC. Its protein product is CASSQSPFYEQYF.

This clonotype has a handful of counts. V and J are TRBV20-1 and TRBJ1-3; weak D call: TRBD1 (5 bases). CDR1 is DFQATT and CDR2 is SNEGSKA in the germline V gene (reference sequence). The CDR3 is 15 residues long. The ends were cut back, 0 bases at V and 0 bases at J, with 9 bases in the middle. CDR3 in DNA: TGCAGTGCTAGAGATCGGGGCAGCTCTGGAAACACCATATATTTT. This sequence encodes CSARDRGSSGNTIYF.

This clonotype was detected only a few times. The gene calls are TRBV6-2 or TRBV6-3 and TRBJ2-5, with D tentatively TRBD2 (5 bases). The germline V gene has CDR1 MNHEY and CDR2 SVGEGT. V lost 6 bases, J lost 1 base, and 12 bases lay in between. The CDR3 totals 14 residues. This CDR3 is CASRPGVGQETQYF. For the CDR3, the DNA is TGTGCCAGCAGGCCCGGGGTCGGCCAAGAGACCCAGTACTTC.

This clonotype was observed a few times. V and J are TRBV12-3 or TRBV12-4 and TRBJ1-2; weak D call: TRBD1 (5 bases). The CDR3 extends over 14 amino acids. Between the trimmed V and J ends, which lost 3 bases and 3 bases, there was a span of 11 bases. CDR3 sequence: CASSLGGDYYGYTF. The CDR3 DNA reads TGTGCCAGCAGTTTGGGGGGAGACTACTATGGCTACACCTTC.

This chain links TRBV7-2 with TRBJ1-6; TRBD1 matches at 8 bases. The CDR3 contains 15 residues. Germline V gene sequence: CDR1 SGHTA, CDR2 FQGNSA. V gave up 5 bases and J gave up 8 bases; unmatched junction bases: 8. Here the CDR3 reads CASSPDRVVDSPLHF. CDR3 DNA: TGTGCCAGCAGCCCGGACAGGGTTGTTGATTCACCCCTCCACTTT.

This clonotype was found a few times. The V gene is TRBV3-1, the J gene TRBJ2-1, with 8 bases fitting TRBD2. The CDR3 is 15 residues long. CDR1 is LGHDT, CDR2 YNNKEL, per germline (reference sequence). V was pared by 4 bases and J by 5 bases, with 7 bases of the junction left unmatched. CDR3 sequence: CASSPPGLDHNEQFF. DNA for the CDR3: TGTGCCAGCAGCCCTCCGGGACTAGATCACAATGAGCAGTTCTTC.

CDR3 region: CSARDWGRVSYEQYF. In nucleotides, the CDR3 is TGCAGTGCTAGAGATTGGGGCCGGGTCTCCTACGAGCAGTACTTC. The chain uses TRBV20-1 and TRBJ2-7, with D perhaps TRBD1 (5 bases). Deletions cut 0 bases from V and 0 bases from J, with 12 bases between. Per the germline V gene, CDR1 is DFQATT and CDR2 is SNEGSKA (reference sequence). The CDR3 spans 15 residues.

The gene calls are TRBV10-3 and TRBJ2-3; 7 nucleotides line up with TRBD1. This CDR3 is built from 15 residues. After removal of 7 bases from V and 9 bases from J, the junction contained 16 bases not matched to a gene. Germline V CDR1 and CDR2: ENHRY, SYGVKD. The chain's CDR3 is CAIKDGTASLVTQYF. DNA of the CDR3: TGTGCCATCAAGGACGGGACAGCCTCTTTAGTCACGCAGTATTTT.

The chain employs TRBV5-1 and TRBJ2-5, with 7 bases that match TRBD1. The CDR3 covers 15 residues. After removal of 5 bases from V and 6 bases from J, the junction contained 13 bases not matched to a gene. The germline V gene encodes CDR1 SGHRS and CDR2 YFSETQ. CDR3 sequence (DNA): TGCGCCAGCAGGACAGGGACAGAACCTCATCAGACCCAGTACTTC. Protein sequence: CASRTGTEPHQTQYF. Complete variable domain (other parts from reference TRBV5-1 and TRBJ2-5): KAGVTQTPRYLIKTRGQQVTLSCSPISGHRSVSWYQQTPGQGLQFLFEYFSETQRNKGNFPGRFSGRQFSNSRSEMNVSTLELGDSALYLCASRTGTEPHQTQYFGPGTRLLVL.

This clonotype was recorded at least ten times. The V gene is TRBV20-1, the J gene TRBJ2-3; 11 positions agree with TRBD2. Germline loops: CDR1 DFQATT, CDR2 SNEGSKA (reference sequence). Trimming took 6 bases from V and 2 from J; bases not matched to a gene: 4. CDR3 length: 14 residues. Here the CDR3 reads CSAPLAGATDTQYF. In DNA, the CDR3 is TGCAGTGCCCCACTAGCGGGGGCCACAGATACGCAGTATTTT.

This clonotype has only a few counts. This rearrangement joins TRBV6-5 to TRBJ2-1; D gene uncertain. Germline CDR1 and CDR2: MNHEY and SVGAGI. The CDR3 covers 14 residues. Between the trimmed V and J ends, which lost 2 bases and 7 bases, there was a span of 12 bases. Here the CDR3 DNA reads TGTGCCAGCAGTTACGACTTTAACGGGAATGAGCAGTTCTTC. Translating gives CASSYDFNGNEQFF.

This clonotype occurred a few times. The chain employs TRBV6-5 and TRBJ2-2; D remains ambiguous. Germline V gives CDR1 MNHEY, CDR2 SVGAGI. V lost 0 bases, J lost 8 bases, and 19 bases lay in between. The CDR3 totals 17 residues. The CDR3 spells CASSYSSLEVLGGELFF. CDR3 bases: TGTGCCAGCAGTTACTCGTCCCTAGAGGTGCTGGGTGGGGAGCTGTTTTTT.

This clonotype was seen a few times. V and J are TRBV14 and TRBJ2-1; TRBD2 aligns across 14 bases. J was trimmed by 7 bases and V by 3 bases; bases with no gene match: 14. Germline loops: CDR1 SGHDN, CDR2 FVKESK. CDR3 length: 19 residues. This CDR3 is CASSHEWTSGRFSVNEQFF. The CDR3 nucleotides read TGTGCCAGCAGCCACGAGTGGACTAGCGGGAGGTTCTCGGTGAATGAGCAGTTCTTC.

The rearrangement uses TRBV24-1 and TRBJ2-2; TRBD1 agrees at 8 bases. The length of the CDR3 is 13 residues. Germline V gene sequence: CDR1 KGHDR, CDR2 SFDVKD. The ends lost 9 bases at V and 5 bases at J; junction bases unmatched: 4. CDR3 in DNA: TGTGCCACCGGATACAGGGGGACCGGGGAGCTGTTTTTT. Its translation is CATGYRGTGELFF.

The gene calls are TRBV6-5 and TRBJ2-5; D ambiguous. This CDR3 is built from 11 residues. The germline V gene has CDR1 MNHEY and CDR2 SVGAGI. V was clipped by 7 bases and J by 7 bases, with 10 bases between them. CDR3 loop: CASTGMRTQYF. CDR3 bases: TGTGCCAGCACGGGTATGCGGACCCAGTACTTC.

This clonotype came up a few times. The chain couples TRBV11-3 to TRBJ2-2; D gene ambiguous. The CDR3 length is 16 residues. Germline V gives CDR1 SGHNT, CDR2 YENEEA. V dropped 0 bases and J dropped 0 bases, with 8 bases sitting between them. For the CDR3, the DNA is TGTGCCAGCAGCTTAGACAGCCGACCGAACACCGGGGAGCTGTTTTTT. Its translation is CASSLDSRPNTGELFF.

This clonotype was seen at least ten times. The chain combines TRBV28 with TRBJ2-1; TRBD1 matches at 8 bases. J was trimmed by 4 bases and V by 6 bases; bases with no gene match: 11. The CDR3 sequence is 16 residues long. Germline V lookup: CDR1 MDHEN, CDR2 SYDVKM. The CDR3 DNA sequence: TGTGCCAGCAGACTTACCGGGACAGGCCCTTACAATGAGCAGTTCTTC. It codes for CASRLTGTGPYNEQFF.

This clonotype was counted between two and nine times. The CDR3 loop is CASSHLIGTGNYEQYF. For the CDR3, the DNA is TGCGCCAGCAGCCATCTGATCGGGACAGGGAACTACGAGCAGTACTTC. The chain carries TRBV4-3 and TRBJ2-7, with TRBD1 identical over 9 bases. Germline V gene lookup returns CDR1 LGHNA and CDR2 YSLEER. This CDR3 has 16 residues. V was pared by 3 bases and J by 3 bases, with 9 bases of the junction left unmatched.

This clonotype was seen a few times. The V gene is TRBV28, the J gene TRBJ2-6; D remains unclear. Deletions cut 5 bases from V and 1 base from J, with 9 bases between. Germline V gives CDR1 MDHEN, CDR2 SYDVKM. This CDR3 has 15 residues. The CDR3: CASSAPGSGANVLTF. The CDR3 nucleotides are TGTGCCAGCAGTGCCCCGGGTTCTGGGGCCAACGTCCTGACTTTC.

The chain has TRBV7-2 and TRBJ2-1, with 10 bases fitting TRBD1. The CDR3 runs to 14 residues. CDR1 is SGHTA, CDR2 FQGNSA, per germline. V dropped 5 bases and J dropped 6; count of bases not matched to a gene: 4. For the CDR3, the DNA is TGTGCCAGCAGCCCCCGGACAGGGGGCAATGAGCAGTTCTTC. Amino acid sequence: CASSPRTGGNEQFF.

The V call is TRBV19, the J call TRBJ2-4; D ambiguous. CDR1 and CDR2 from the germline V gene are LNHDA and SQIVND (reference sequence). CDR3 length equals 14 residues. V lost 7 bases to trimming and J lost 1 base, with 11 bases between them. CDR3 in amino acids: CASTPRWAKNIQYF. In DNA, the CDR3 is TGTGCCAGTACCCCGCGGTGGGCCAAAAACATTCAGTACTTC.

The V gene is TRBV15, the J gene TRBJ1-6, with D perhaps matching TRBD1 (6 bases). The ends were cut back, 4 bases at V and 8 bases at J, with 15 bases in the middle. In germline, CDR1 is LNHNV, CDR2 YYDKDF (reference sequence). This CDR3 is built from 15 residues. Here the CDR3 DNA reads TGTGCCACCAGCACAGGGGACGGGCTGGATTCACCCCTCCACTTT. Translated, it gives CATSTGDGLDSPLHF.